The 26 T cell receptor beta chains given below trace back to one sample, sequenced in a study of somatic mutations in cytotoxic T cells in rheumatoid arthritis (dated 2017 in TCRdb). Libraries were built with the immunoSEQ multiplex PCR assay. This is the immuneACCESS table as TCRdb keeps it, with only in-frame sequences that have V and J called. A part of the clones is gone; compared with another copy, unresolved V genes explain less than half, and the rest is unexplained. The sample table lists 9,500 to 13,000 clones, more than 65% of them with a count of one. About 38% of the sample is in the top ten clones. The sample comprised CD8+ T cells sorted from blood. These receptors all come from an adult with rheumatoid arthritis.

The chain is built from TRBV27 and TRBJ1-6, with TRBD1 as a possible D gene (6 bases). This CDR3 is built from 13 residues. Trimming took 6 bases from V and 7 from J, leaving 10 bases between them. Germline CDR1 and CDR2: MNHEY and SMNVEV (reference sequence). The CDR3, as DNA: TGTGCCAGCAGACAGGGAGGCAATTCACCCCTCCACTTT. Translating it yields CASRQGGNSPLHF.

As DNA, the CDR3 is TGTGCCAGCAGTTCCTTTTACAGCAATCAGCCCCAGCATTTT. Protein: CASSSFYSNQPQHF. This chain uses TRBV28 with TRBJ1-5; no clear D. The CDR3 is 14 amino acids. V gave up 4 bases and J gave up 1 base, with 8 bases separating them. Germline V gives CDR1 MDHEN, CDR2 SYDVKM.

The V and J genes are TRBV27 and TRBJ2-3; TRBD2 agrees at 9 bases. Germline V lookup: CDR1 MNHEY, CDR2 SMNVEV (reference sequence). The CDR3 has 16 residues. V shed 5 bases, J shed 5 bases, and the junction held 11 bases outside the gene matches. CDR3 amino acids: CASSTLGGGARDTQYF. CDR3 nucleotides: TGTGCCAGCAGTACCCTCGGCGGGGGGGCGAGAGATACGCAGTATTTT.

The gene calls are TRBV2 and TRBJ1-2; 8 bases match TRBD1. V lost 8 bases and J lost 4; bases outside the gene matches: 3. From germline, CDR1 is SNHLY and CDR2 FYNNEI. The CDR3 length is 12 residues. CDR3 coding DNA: TGTGCCAGCGGAGGGACAGGCTATGGCTACACCTTC. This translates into CASGGTGYGYTF.

In DNA, the CDR3 is TGCGCCAGCAGCCCCCGGGACACCCATGAAAAACTGTTTTTT. It codes for CASSPRDTHEKLFF. The chain recombines TRBV4-3 with TRBJ1-4, with D perhaps matching TRBD1 (6 bases). Germline V lookup: CDR1 LGHNA, CDR2 YSLEER. The CDR3 extends over 14 amino acids. Trimming stripped 4 bases from V and 6 bases from J, with 12 bases between.

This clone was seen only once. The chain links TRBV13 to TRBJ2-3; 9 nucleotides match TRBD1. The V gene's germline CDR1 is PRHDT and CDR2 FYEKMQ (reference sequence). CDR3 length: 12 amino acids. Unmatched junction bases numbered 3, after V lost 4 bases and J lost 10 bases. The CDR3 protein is CASSWGQGAQYF. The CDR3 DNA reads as TGTGCCAGCAGCTGGGGACAGGGAGCGCAGTATTTT. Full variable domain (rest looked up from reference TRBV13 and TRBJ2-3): AAGVIQSPRHLIKEKRETATLKCYPIPRHDTVYWYQQGPGQDPQFLISFYEKMQSDKGSIPDRFSAQQFSDYHSELNMSSLELGDSALYFCASSWGQGAQYFGPGTRLTVL.

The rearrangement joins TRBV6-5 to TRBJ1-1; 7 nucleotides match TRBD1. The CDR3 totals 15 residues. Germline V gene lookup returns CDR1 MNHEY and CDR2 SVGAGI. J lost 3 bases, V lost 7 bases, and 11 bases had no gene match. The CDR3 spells CASTMQGGYYTEAFF. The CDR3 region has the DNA TGTGCCAGCACAATGCAGGGGGGCTACTACACTGAAGCTTTCTTT.

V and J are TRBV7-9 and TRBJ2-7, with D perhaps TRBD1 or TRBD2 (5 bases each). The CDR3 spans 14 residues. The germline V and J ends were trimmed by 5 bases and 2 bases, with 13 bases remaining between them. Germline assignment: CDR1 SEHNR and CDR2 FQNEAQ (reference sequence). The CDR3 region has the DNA TGTGCCAGCAGCCAGGGACCAGACACCTACGAGCAGTACTTC. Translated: CASSQGPDTYEQYF.

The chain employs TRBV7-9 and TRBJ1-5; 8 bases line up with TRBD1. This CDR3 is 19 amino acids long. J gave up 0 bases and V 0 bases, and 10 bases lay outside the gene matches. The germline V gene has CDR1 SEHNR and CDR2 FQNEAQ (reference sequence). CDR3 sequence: CASSLAWGVGQASNQPQHF. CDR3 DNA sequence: TGTGCCAGCAGCTTAGCGTGGGGTGTGGGACAGGCTAGCAATCAGCCCCAGCATTTT. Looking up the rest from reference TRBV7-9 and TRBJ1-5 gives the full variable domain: DTGVSQNPRHKITKRGQNVTFRCDPISEHNRLYWYRQTLGQGPEFLTYFQNEAQLEKSRLLSDRFSAERPKGSFSTLEIQRTEQGDSAMYLCASSLAWGVGQASNQPQHFGDGTRLSIL.

The CDR3 is CSVNRGEYEQYF. The CDR3 DNA follows: TGCAGCGTTAACCGGGGCGAATACGAGCAGTACTTC. This rearrangement joins TRBV29-1 to TRBJ2-7, with D possibly being TRBD1 or TRBD2 (5 bases each). The CDR3 is made up of 12 amino acids. V was cut by 5 bases and J by 4 bases, with 12 bases left in between. Germline V gives CDR1 SQVTM, CDR2 ANQGSEA.

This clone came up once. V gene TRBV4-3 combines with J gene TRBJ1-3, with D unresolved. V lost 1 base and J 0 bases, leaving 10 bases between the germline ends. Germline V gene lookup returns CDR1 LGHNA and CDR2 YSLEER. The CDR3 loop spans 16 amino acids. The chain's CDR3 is CASSQGTGSSGNTIYF. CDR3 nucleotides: TGCGCCAGCAGCCAAGGCACCGGGAGCTCTGGAAACACCATATATTTT.

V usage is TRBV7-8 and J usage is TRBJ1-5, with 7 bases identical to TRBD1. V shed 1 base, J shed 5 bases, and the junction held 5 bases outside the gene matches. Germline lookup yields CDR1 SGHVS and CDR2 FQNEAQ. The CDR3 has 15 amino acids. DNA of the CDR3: TGTGCCAGCAGCTTAGGCGGAGGACAGGATCAGCCCCAGCATTTT. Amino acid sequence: CASSLGGGQDQPQHF.

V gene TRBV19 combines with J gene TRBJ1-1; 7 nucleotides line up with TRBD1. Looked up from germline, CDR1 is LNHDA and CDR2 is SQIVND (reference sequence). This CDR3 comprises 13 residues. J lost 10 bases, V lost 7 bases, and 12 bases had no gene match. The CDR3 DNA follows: TGTGCCAGTACCCGACGACAGGGCTTGTTAGCTTTCTTT. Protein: CASTRRQGLLAFF.

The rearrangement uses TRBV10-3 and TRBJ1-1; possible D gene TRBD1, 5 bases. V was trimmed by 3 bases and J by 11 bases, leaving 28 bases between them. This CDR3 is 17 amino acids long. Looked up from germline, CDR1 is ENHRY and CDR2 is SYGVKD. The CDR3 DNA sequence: TGTGCCATCAGTGACCCCCCACACATCCCGTTACCACGGGGGGCTTTCTTT. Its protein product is CAISDPPHIPLPRGAFF.

CDR3 protein: CASSIVNSPLHF. The CDR3 nucleotides read TGTGCCAGTAGTATAGTCAATTCACCCCTCCACTTT. The rearrangement links TRBV19 to TRBJ1-6; unclear D gene. V was clipped by 1 base and J by 7 bases, with 2 bases between them. CDR1 is LNHDA and CDR2 is SQIVND in the germline V gene (reference sequence). The CDR3 has 12 residues. The entire variable domain, with the rest obtained from reference TRBV19 and TRBJ1-6, is as follows: DGGITQSPKYLFRKEGQNVTLSCEQNLNHDAMYWYRQDPGQGLRLIYYSQIVNDFQKGDIAEGYSVSREKKESFPLTVTSAQKNPTAFYLCASSIVNSPLHFGNGTRLTVT.

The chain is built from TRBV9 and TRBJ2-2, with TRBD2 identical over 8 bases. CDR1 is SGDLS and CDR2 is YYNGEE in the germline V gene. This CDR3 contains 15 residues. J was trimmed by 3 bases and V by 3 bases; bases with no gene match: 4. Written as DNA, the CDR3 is TGTGCCAGCAGCGGCCGGGGGGGATACACCGGGGAGCTGTTTTTT. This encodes CASSGRGGYTGELFF. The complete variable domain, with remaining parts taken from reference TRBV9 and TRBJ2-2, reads DSGVTQTPKHLITATGQRVTLRCSPRSGDLSVYWYQQSLDQGLQFLIQYYNGEERAKGNILERFSAQQFPDLHSELNLSSLELGDSALYFCASSGRGGYTGELFFGEGSRLTVL.

The CDR3 is CAISPTSGGPYEQYF. In DNA, the CDR3 is TGTGCCATCAGCCCCACTAGCGGGGGGCCCTACGAGCAGTACTTC. V is TRBV10-3 and J is TRBJ2-7; TRBD2 agrees at 12 bases. V gave up 6 bases and J gave up 2 bases; unmatched junction bases: 5. Germline lookup yields CDR1 ENHRY and CDR2 SYGVKD. The CDR3 is made up of 15 amino acids.

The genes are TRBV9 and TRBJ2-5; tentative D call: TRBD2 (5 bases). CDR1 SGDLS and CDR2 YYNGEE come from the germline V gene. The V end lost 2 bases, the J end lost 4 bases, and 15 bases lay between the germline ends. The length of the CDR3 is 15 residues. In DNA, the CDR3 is TGTGCCAGCAGCGTGCCGGGAAACTTGGGAGAGACCCAGTACTTC. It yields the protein CASSVPGNLGETQYF.

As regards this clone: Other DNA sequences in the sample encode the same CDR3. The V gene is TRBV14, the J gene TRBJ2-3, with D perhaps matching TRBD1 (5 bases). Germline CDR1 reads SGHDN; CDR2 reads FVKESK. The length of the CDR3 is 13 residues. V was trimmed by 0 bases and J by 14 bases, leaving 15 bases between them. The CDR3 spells CASSQDNRGAVYF. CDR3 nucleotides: TGTGCCAGCAGCCAAGATAATAGGGGCGCAGTGTATTTT. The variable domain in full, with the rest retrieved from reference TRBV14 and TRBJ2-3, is EAGVTQFPSHSVIEKGQTVTLRCDPISGHDNLYWYRRVMGKEIKFLLHFVKESKQDESGMPNNRFLAERTGGTYSTLKVQPAELEDSGVYFCASSQDNRGAVYFGPGTRLTVL.

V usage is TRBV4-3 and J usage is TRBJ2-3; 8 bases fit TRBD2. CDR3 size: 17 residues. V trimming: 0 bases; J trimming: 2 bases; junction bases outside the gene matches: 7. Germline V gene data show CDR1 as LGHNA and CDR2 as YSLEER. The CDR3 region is CASSQDWRGALTDTQYF. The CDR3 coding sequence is TGCGCCAGCAGCCAAGATTGGCGGGGGGCCCTCACAGATACGCAGTATTTT.

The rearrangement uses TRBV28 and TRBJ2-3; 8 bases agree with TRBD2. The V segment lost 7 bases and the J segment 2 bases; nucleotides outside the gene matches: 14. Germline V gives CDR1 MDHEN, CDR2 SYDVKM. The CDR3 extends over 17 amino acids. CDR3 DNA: TGTGCCAGCATCCCCCCGGGGGGGCCCCTATTCACAGATACGCAGTATTTT. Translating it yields CASIPPGGPLFTDTQYF. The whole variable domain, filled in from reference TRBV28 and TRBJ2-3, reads DVKVTQSSRYLVKRTGEKVFLECVQDMDHENMFWYRQDPGLGLRLIYFSYDVKMKEKGDIPEGYSVSREKKERFSLILESASTNQTSMYLCASIPPGGPLFTDTQYFGPGTRLTVL.

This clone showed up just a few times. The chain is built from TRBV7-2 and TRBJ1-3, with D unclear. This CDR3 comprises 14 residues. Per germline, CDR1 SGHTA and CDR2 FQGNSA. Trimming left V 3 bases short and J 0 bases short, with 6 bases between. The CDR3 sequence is CASSFEGSGNTIYF. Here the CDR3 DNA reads TGTGCCAGCAGCTTTGAGGGCTCTGGAAACACCATATATTTT.

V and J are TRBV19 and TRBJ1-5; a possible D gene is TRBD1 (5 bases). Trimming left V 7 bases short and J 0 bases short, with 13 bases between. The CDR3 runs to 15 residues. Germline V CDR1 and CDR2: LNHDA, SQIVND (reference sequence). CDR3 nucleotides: TGTGCCAGTACTTGGGGGGAGTATAGCAATCAGCCCCAGCATTTT. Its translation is CASTWGEYSNQPQHF.

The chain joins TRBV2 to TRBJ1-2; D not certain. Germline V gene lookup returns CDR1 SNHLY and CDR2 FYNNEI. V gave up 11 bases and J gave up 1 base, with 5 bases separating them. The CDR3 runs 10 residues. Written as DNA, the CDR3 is TGTGCCGGGTATAACTATGGCTACACCTTC. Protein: CAGYNYGYTF.

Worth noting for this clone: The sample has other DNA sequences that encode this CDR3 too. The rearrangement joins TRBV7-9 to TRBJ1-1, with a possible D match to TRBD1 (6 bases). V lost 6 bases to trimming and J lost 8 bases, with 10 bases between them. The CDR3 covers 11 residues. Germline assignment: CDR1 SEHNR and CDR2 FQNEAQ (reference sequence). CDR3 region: CASSLTGEAFF. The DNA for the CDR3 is TGTGCCAGCAGTTTAACAGGGGAAGCTTTCTTT.

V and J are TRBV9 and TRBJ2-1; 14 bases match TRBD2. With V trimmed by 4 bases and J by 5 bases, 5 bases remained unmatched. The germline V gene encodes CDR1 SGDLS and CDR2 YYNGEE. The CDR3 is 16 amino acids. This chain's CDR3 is CASSPRTSGGHNEQFF. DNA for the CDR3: TGTGCCAGCAGCCCAAGGACTAGCGGGGGGCACAATGAGCAGTTCTTC.